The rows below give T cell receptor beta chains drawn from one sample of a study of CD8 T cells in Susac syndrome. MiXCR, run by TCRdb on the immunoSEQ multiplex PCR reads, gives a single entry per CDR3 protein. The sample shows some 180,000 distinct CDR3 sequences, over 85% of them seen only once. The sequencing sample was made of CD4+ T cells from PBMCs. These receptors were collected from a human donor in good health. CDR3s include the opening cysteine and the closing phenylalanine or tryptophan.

CASSDRVNEQFF | TRBV28
CASSQGDSRLYNEQFF | TRBV4-2
CATSDHGRGLAGGDTQYF | TRBV24-1
CSPWGSGSCEQFF | TRBV29-1
CASSVSRDRFYGYTF | TRBV9
CASRDRLNAFF | TRBV6-6
CTSSYDRGSGNTIYF | TRBV6-2/TRBV6-3
CASVGQGPADTQYF | TRBV7-9
CASSWREASTDTQYF | TRBV6-5
CASSLSGILTF | TRBV7-9
CASSQDLLWSGEGNEQFF | TRBV4-3
CASSDPSGPTGELFF | TRBV25-1
CASSQDQISYEQYF | TRBV4-2
CASSYGFRARGTYEQYF | TRBV6-5
CASSLVAQRGTDTQYF | TRBV7-2
CSVSNEQFF | TRBV29-1
CASSFGYLSGRSHEQYF | TRBV12-3/TRBV12-4
CSVWMNEKLFF | TRBV29-1
CASSVAAGGLNTEAFF | TRBV9
CASSGYPDQPQHF | TRBV9
CATSGTANTGELFF | TRBV24-1
CAWSVLLAALNEQFF | TRBV30
CASSLDRAHYGYTF | TRBV28
CASSPRLLTGELFF | TRBV9
CSARTGVSYNEQFF | TRBV20-1
CASTNGQSYEQYF | TRBV2
CSAIEPSSYNEQFF | TRBV20-1
CASSLWGAPYNEQFF | TRBV27
CATSREQGAYNEQFF | TRBV15
CSATPSGRDTQYF | TRBV20-1
CASSTRRATNEKLFF | TRBV7-8
CASSLGGVYNEQFF | TRBV7-2
CSVDLQGSYEQYF | TRBV29-1
CSARGQLLSPYEKLFF | TRBV20-1